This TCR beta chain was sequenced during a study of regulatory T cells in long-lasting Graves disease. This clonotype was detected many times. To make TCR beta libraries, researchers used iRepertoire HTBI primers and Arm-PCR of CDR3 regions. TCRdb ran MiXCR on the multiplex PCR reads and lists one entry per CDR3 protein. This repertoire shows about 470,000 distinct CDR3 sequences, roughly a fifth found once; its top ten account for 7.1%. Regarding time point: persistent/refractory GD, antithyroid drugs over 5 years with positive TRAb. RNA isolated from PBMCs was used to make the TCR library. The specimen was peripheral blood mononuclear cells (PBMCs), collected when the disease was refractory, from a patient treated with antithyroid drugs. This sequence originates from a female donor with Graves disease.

Written as DNA, the CDR3 is TGCAGTGCTAGAGCGTCGGGGGACAGCTATGGCTACACCTTC. Its translation: CSARASGDSYGYTF. This chain links TRBV20-1 with TRBJ1-2, with 7 bases fitting TRBD1. The CDR3 extends over 14 amino acids. Losses at the gene ends were 1 base for V and 4 bases for J; bases not matched to a gene: 6. Germline V CDR1 and CDR2: DFQATT, SNEGSKA (reference sequence).